This T cell receptor beta chain was captured by sequencing in a study of T cell clones after liver transplantation. At the level of the study: TCRbeta sequencing after a pre-transplant mixed lymphocyte reaction identified graft-donor-reactive clones, later tracked in post-transplant blood. The study, taken as a whole, reports: Donor-reactive sequences fell more than third party-reactive ones, suggesting partial deletion. Graft donor-reactive T cells possibly entered the graft instead of undergoing deletion.

As regards this clone: Its target is not known.

The junction had 7 bases not matched to a gene; V was cut back by 10 bases and J by 0 bases. Germline V gene data show CDR1 as LNHDA and CDR2 as SQIVND (reference sequence). This CDR3 has 14 amino acids. Here immunoSEQ multiplex PCR was the method, and the copy in TCRdb shows in-frame clones only, minus some. Counted here are about 68,000 clones, 80% to 95% occurring once; the ten biggest clones make up more than 0.85%. The sample in question was CD4+ T cells from blood, obtained about 25 months after liver transplant. This sequence joins TRBV19 and TRBJ2-7; 9 positions match TRBD1. The clonotype was recovered from a human patient who received a liver transplant. Certain T cells may be donor cells from the graft. As DNA, the CDR3 is TGTGCCACCCCCCCGGGACAGGGCTCCTACGAGCAGTACTTC. Translation: CATPPGQGSYEQYF.